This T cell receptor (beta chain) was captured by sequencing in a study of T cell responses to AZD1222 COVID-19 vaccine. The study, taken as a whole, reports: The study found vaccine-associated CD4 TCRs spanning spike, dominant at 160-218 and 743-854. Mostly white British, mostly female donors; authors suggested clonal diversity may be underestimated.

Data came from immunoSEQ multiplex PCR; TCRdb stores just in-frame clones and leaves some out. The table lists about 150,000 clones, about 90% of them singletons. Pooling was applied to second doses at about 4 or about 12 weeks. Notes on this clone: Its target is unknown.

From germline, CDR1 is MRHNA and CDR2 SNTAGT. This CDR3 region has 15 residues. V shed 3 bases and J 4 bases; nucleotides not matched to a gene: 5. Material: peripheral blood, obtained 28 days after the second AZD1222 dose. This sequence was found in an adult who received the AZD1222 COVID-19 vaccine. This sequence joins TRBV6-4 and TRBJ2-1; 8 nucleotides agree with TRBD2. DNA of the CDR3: TGTGCCAGCAGTGAGGGGAGCGGGAGTTACAATGAGCAGTTCTTC. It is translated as CASSEGSGSYNEQFF.